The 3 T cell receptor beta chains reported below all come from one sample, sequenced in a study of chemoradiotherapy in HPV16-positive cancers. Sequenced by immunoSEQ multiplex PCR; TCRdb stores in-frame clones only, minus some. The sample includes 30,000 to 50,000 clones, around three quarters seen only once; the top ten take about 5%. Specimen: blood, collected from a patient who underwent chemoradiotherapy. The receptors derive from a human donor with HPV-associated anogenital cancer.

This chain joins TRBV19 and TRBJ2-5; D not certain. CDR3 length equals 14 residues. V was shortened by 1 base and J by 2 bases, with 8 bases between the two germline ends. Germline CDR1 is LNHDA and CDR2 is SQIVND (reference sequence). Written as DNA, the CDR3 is TGTGCCAGTAGTATAGTGTCAGAACAAGAGACCCAGTACTTC. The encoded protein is CASSIVSEQETQYF.

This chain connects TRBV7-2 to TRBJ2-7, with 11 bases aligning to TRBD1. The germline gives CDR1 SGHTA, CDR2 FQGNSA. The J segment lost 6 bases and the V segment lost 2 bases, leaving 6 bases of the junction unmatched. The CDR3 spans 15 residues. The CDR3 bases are TGTGCCAGCAGCTTATGGGGACAGGGGGGCTTCGAGCAGTACTTC. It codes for CASSLWGQGGFEQYF.

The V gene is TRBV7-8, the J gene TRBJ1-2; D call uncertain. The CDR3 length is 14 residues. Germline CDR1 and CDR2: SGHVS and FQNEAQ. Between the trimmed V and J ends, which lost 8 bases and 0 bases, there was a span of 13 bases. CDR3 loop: CASGWEEANYGYTF. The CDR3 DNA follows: TGTGCCAGCGGATGGGAGGAAGCTAACTATGGCTACACCTTC.